Listed here is a single TCR beta chain. The CDR3 is 17 residues long. Trimming took 3 bases from V and 1 from J; bases not matched to a gene: 9. The germline gives CDR1 MDHEN, CDR2 SYDVKM. Original data processing: Amplification of reference gene primers was used by the study to estimate nucleated cell counts. TCRdb keeps only in-frame clones here, not all; method: immunoSEQ multiplex PCR. V, J and clone size derive from that table, while D and trimming were established from the DNA sequence. The sample has over 150,000 clones, 85% to 90% seen once. The sample originates from a study of blood T cell repertoires in COVID-19. While infection was still active, Seattle patients were enrolled and then followed longitudinally.

J is TRBJ2-5 and V is TRBV28; 9 bases agree with TRBD2. The receptor was isolated from a woman in her seventies with COVID-19, enrolled during active disease. The specimen sequenced was peripheral blood. The CDR3 region is CASSFSGTSSPQETQYF. For the CDR3, the DNA is TGTGCCAGCAGTTTCTCCGGGACTAGCAGCCCCCAAGAGACCCAGTACTTC.